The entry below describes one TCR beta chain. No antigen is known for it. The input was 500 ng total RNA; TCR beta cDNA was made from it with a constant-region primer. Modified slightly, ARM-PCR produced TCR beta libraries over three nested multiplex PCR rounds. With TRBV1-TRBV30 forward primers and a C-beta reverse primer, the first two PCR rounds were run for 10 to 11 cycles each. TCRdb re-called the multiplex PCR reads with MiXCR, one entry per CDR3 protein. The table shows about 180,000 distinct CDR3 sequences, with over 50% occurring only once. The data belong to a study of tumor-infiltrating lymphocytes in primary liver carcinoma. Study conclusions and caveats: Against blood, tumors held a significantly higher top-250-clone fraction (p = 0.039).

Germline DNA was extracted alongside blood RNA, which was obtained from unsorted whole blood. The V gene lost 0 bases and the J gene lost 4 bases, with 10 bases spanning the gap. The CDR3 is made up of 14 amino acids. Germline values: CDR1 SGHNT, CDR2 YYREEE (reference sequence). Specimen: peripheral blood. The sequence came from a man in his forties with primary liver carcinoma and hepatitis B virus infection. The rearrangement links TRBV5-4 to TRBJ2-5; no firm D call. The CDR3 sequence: CASSLEHGSETQYF. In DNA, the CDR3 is TGTGCCAGCAGCTTGGAGCACGGATCAGAGACCCAGTACTTC. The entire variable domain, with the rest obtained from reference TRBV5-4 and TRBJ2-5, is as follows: ETGVTQSPTHLIKTRGQQVTLRCSSQSGHNTVSWYQQALGQGPQFIFQYYREEENGRGNFPPRFSGLQFPNYSSELNVNALELDDSALYLCASSLEHGSETQYFGPGTRLLVL.